The 23 T cell receptor beta chains below all came from one sample that was sequenced in a study of spatial heterogeneity in lung cancer. As for time point: sample taken at primary tumor resection. TCRdb reprocessed the 5' RACE reads via MiXCR and lists one record per CDR3 protein. The top ten clones hold under 15% of a sample with 60,000 or so distinct CDR3 sequences, roughly 6.6% of them seen once. Sample: PBMCs, taken at surgery. These receptors all stem from a female donor with early-stage non-small cell lung cancer.

In its sample, this clonotype was seen a few times. The chain recombines TRBV20-1 with TRBJ2-3; no reliable D call. The CDR3 loop spans 13 amino acids. Trimming left V 3 bases short and J 1 base short, with 8 bases between. Germline V CDR1 and CDR2: DFQATT, SNEGSKA (reference sequence). The CDR3 sequence: CSASAYGTDTQYF. The CDR3 region has the DNA TGCAGTGCTAGTGCCTATGGCACAGATACGCAGTATTTT.

This clonotype was counted a few times. The V call is TRBV20-1, the J call TRBJ1-4; D is perhaps TRBD1 (5 bases). V shed 4 bases and J shed 8 bases, with 14 bases lying between them. The CDR3 is made up of 13 amino acids. In germline, CDR1 is DFQATT, CDR2 SNEGSKA (reference sequence). CDR3 residues: CSAIKGEGEKLFF. The CDR3 nucleotides read TGCAGTGCTATAAAAGGGGAAGGGGAAAAACTGTTTTTT.

This clonotype was counted at least ten times. This sequence joins TRBV25-1 and TRBJ2-1, with no clear D. Germline CDR1 and CDR2: MGHDK and SYGVNS. The CDR3 has 14 amino acids. V was pared by 5 bases and J by 3 bases, with 11 bases between. DNA for the CDR3: TGTGCCAGCAGTTCGGAAAGCGACTACAATGAGCAGTTCTTC. As protein: CASSSESDYNEQFF.

This clonotype has more than one count but fewer than ten. V gene TRBV28 combines with J gene TRBJ1-5; 12 bases fit TRBD1. This CDR3 contains 18 residues. The J segment lost 0 bases and the V segment lost 5 bases, leaving 8 bases of the junction unmatched. Germline-derived CDR1 and CDR2 are MDHEN and SYDVKM. CDR3 amino acids: CASSRGTGGSRSNQPQHF. Written as DNA, the CDR3 is TGTGCCAGCAGTCGAGGGACAGGGGGCTCTCGTAGCAATCAGCCCCAGCATTTT.

In its sample, this clonotype was seen a few times. The gene calls are TRBV11-3 and TRBJ2-5; TRBD1 matches 9 bases. Germline CDR1 SGHNT, CDR2 YENEEA. The V gene end was trimmed by 10 bases and the J gene end by 1 base; junction bases not matched to a gene: 7. The length of the CDR3 is 14 residues. Here the CDR3 DNA reads TGTGCCATCTCCGGGACAGGGAGCCAAGAGACCCAGTACTTC. Translated: CAISGTGSQETQYF.

This clonotype has a count of ten or more. The V and J genes are TRBV28 and TRBJ2-1; the D gene is possibly TRBD2 (7 bases). The V and J ends lost 7 bases and 10 bases respectively, with 23 bases between them. This CDR3 has 15 residues. Germline V lookup: CDR1 MDHEN, CDR2 SYDVKM. CDR3 in DNA: TGTGCCAGCAATCTAGGCGGGGGCCTGGGTCGGGAGCAGTTCTTC. Its protein is CASNLGGGLGREQFF.

This clonotype has ten or more counts. The chain's CDR3 is CASSMTGDFSGANVLTF. The CDR3 DNA sequence: TGCGCCAGCAGCATGACAGGGGACTTCTCTGGGGCCAACGTCCTGACTTTC. V is TRBV5-1 and J is TRBJ2-6, with 8 bases identical to TRBD1. The ends lost 4 bases at V and 0 bases at J; junction bases unmatched: 6. Germline V gives CDR1 SGHRS, CDR2 YFSETQ. This CDR3 region has 17 residues.

The table lists this clonotype with a few counts. The chain is built from TRBV11-2 and TRBJ1-2; D ambiguous. The V gene lost 1 base and the J gene lost 4 bases, with 10 bases spanning the gap. In germline, CDR1 is SGHAT, CDR2 FQNNGV. The CDR3 has 14 amino acids. CDR3 nucleotide sequence: TGTGCCAGCAGCTTAGGGCCAACGGCCTATGGCTACACCTTC. Translation gives CASSLGPTAYGYTF.

The J gene is TRBJ1-4, the V gene TRBV20-1; TRBD1 aligns across 10 bases. CDR1 and CDR2 (germline): DFQATT, SNEGSKA (reference sequence). The V gene end was trimmed by 6 bases and the J gene end by 8 bases; junction bases not matched to a gene: 18. This CDR3 is 17 amino acids long. Written as DNA, the CDR3 is TGCAGTGCCAACTCCCGGGACAGGGGCCCCCCGGGGGAAAAACTGTTTTTT. It specifies CSANSRDRGPPGEKLFF.

This clonotype appeared a few times. The V and J genes are TRBV7-8 and TRBJ1-2; TRBD1 is a possible D gene (6 bases). Germline CDR1 SGHVS, CDR2 FQNEAQ. The length of the CDR3 is 18 residues. The V end was cut by 4 bases, the J end by 2 bases, with 23 bases between. The CDR3 DNA sequence: TGTGCCAGCAGCTCCTTGTCTCTTTATCAGGGGTCAAACTATGGCTACACCTTC. Encoded protein: CASSSLSLYQGSNYGYTF.

This clonotype was seen ten or more times. This chain joins TRBV24-1 and TRBJ1-2; D unresolved. The CDR3 extends over 13 amino acids. In germline, CDR1 is KGHDR, CDR2 SFDVKD. V was trimmed by 6 bases and J by 2 bases, leaving 9 bases between them. CDR3 loop: CATSPGANYGYTF. The CDR3, as DNA: TGTGCCACCAGTCCGGGAGCAAACTATGGCTACACCTTC.

This clonotype was seen repeatedly, ten times or more. J is TRBJ1-5 and V is TRBV12-3 or TRBV12-4, with D possibly TRBD1 on 6 matching bases. The CDR3 has 14 amino acids. The V end was cut by 6 bases, the J end by 4 bases, with 13 bases between. The CDR3 DNA reads TGTGCCAGCAGAAACGGACAGTTAAATCAGCCCCAGCATTTT. This gives the protein CASRNGQLNQPQHF.

This clonotype was seen more than once but under ten times. The chain has TRBV7-9 and TRBJ1-4; unclear D gene. V was trimmed by 3 bases and J by 8 bases, leaving 13 bases between them. Looked up from germline, CDR1 is SEHNR and CDR2 is FQNEAQ (reference sequence). The CDR3 covers 14 residues. CDR3 nucleotides: TGTGCCAGCAGCTTTGGACTAGAAAGGGAAAAACTGTTTTTT. It codes for CASSFGLEREKLFF.

At least ten counts were recorded for this clonotype. V gene TRBV5-1 combines with J gene TRBJ1-4; D not certain. The CDR3 contains 15 residues. Germline values: CDR1 SGHRS, CDR2 YFSETQ. Trimming pared 4 bases from V and 8 bases from J, leaving 18 bases between. DNA for the CDR3: TGCGCCAGCAGCCGGGAGGGCAACCCCGGGGAAAAACTGTTTTTT. Its protein is CASSREGNPGEKLFF.

This clonotype occurred many times. The chain couples TRBV15 to TRBJ1-5, with a possible D match to TRBD1 (5 bases). V dropped 3 bases and J dropped 7 bases, with 16 bases sitting between them. Germline-derived CDR1 and CDR2 are LNHNV and YYDKDF (reference sequence). The CDR3 has 15 amino acids. The CDR3 loop is CATSRDGGRGQPQHF. DNA of the CDR3: TGTGCCACCAGCAGGGACGGCGGCCGGGGGCAGCCCCAGCATTTT.

CDR3 sequence: CATQLGSSPLHF. CDR3 nucleotides: TGTGCCACCCAGCTGGGGTCTTCACCCCTCCACTTT. V and J are TRBV2 and TRBJ1-6; D not resolved. V shed 10 bases and J shed 9 bases, with 13 bases lying between them. CDR3 size: 12 residues. Germline-derived CDR1 and CDR2 are SNHLY and FYNNEI.

This clonotype came up many times. J is TRBJ2-2 and V is TRBV28, with D perhaps being TRBD1 or TRBD2 (5 bases each). Per the germline V gene, CDR1 is MDHEN and CDR2 is SYDVKM. The CDR3 consists of 15 residues. V was shortened by 5 bases and J by 7 bases, with 17 bases between the two germline ends. CDR3 in amino acids: CASSVPGRASGELFF. In DNA form, the CDR3 reads TGTGCCAGCAGTGTACCGGGACGAGCCAGCGGGGAGCTGTTTTTT.

This clonotype was detected ten times or more. V and J are TRBV29-1 and TRBJ2-7, with D possibly matching TRBD1 (6 bases). The CDR3 is 12 residues long. V lost 6 bases, J lost 3 bases, and 12 bases lay in between. Germline V gives CDR1 SQVTM, CDR2 ANQGSEA. The CDR3 coding sequence is TGCAGCGTCTTGGAACAGGGCTACGAGCAGTACTTC. This encodes CSVLEQGYEQYF.

This sequence joins TRBV7-8 and TRBJ2-2, with 15 bases fitting TRBD2. With 2 bases clipped from V and 6 bases from J, the junction kept 10 bases outside the gene matches. This CDR3 comprises 19 residues. Germline CDR1 and CDR2: SGHVS and FQNEAQ. CDR3 in DNA: TGTGCCAGCAGCTTACTTCGCGGGACTAGCGGGAGGAAAGCCGGGGAGCTGTTTTTT. Residues: CASSLLRGTSGRKAGELFF.

This clonotype has more than one count but fewer than ten. The CDR3 DNA reads TGCAGCGCCCACGGGACACTCTCTGGAAACACCATATATTTT. This translates into CSAHGTLSGNTIYF. The rearrangement uses TRBV29-1 and TRBJ1-3; possible D gene TRBD1, 6 bases. V lost 7 bases to trimming and J lost 0 bases, with 13 bases between them. There are 14 residues in the CDR3. Germline lookup yields CDR1 SQVTM and CDR2 ANQGSEA.

The chain is built from TRBV7-8 and TRBJ1-5, with D maybe TRBD1 (6 bases). The V and J ends lost 0 bases and 4 bases respectively, with 13 bases between them. This CDR3 contains 16 residues. Germline assignment: CDR1 SGHVS and CDR2 FQNEAQ. The DNA for the CDR3 is TGTGCCAGCAGCTTAGCGGGGGGACACATTAATCAGCCCCAGCATTTT. Translated: CASSLAGGHINQPQHF.

This clonotype was recorded at least ten times. This chain connects TRBV20-1 to TRBJ1-6, with TRBD1 matching over 9 bases. The germline gives CDR1 DFQATT, CDR2 SNEGSKA (reference sequence). The V and J ends lost 5 bases and 6 bases, in that order; junction bases with no gene match: 5. The CDR3 is 14 amino acids. DNA of the CDR3: TGCAGTGCTGGACAGGGGAAGGGTAATTCACCCCTCCACTTT. Protein sequence: CSAGQGKGNSPLHF.

This clonotype has more than one count but fewer than ten. V is TRBV10-2 and J is TRBJ2-3; D is ambiguous. V was shortened by 7 bases and J by 4 bases, with 6 bases between the two germline ends. Per germline, CDR1 WSHSY and CDR2 SAAADI. This CDR3 is 11 amino acids long. The DNA of the CDR3 is TGCGCCAGCAATCATGCAGATACGCAGTATTTT. Translated, it gives CASNHADTQYF.